This entry concerns a single T cell receptor beta chain. The antigen is undetermined. RNA transcripts provided the source from which TCR beta CDR3 regions were amplified. When the TCR CDR3 underwent first-round RT-PCR, the HTBI primer set was used. TCRdb independently ran MiXCR on the multiplex PCR reads; one entry per CDR3 protein. The top ten clones hold roughly a third of a sample with more than 350,000 distinct CDR3 sequences, about a sixth of them seen once. The data originate from a study of T cells in Graves' hyperthyroidism and ophthalmopathy. Study-level results: By a 13 V-J model, ophthalmopathy was set apart from stable hyperthyroidism. The model's output predicted ophthalmopathy at a median of approximately 6.5 months prior to onset. Most thyroid clonotypes that were expanded above 0.001 also turned up in blood.

Patients were excluded because of uncontrolled infection, other autoimmune disease, pregnancy or lactation. Sequencing input: blood. The TCR was taken from a woman aged 25-40 years with Graves' hyperthyroidism that later progressed to Graves' ophthalmopathy.

CDR3 bases: TGCAGTGCTAGAGCTTCGACAGGGTTCGATGGCTACACCTTC. Amino acid sequence: CSARASTGFDGYTF. This sequence joins TRBV20-1 and TRBJ1-2; TRBD1 matches at 7 bases. The CDR3 extends over 14 amino acids. Germline loops: CDR1 DFQATT, CDR2 SNEGSKA (reference sequence). The V gene end was trimmed by 1 base and the J gene end by 6 bases; junction bases not matched to a gene: 8.